The T cell receptor beta chain described here comes from a study of blood T cells in healthy people across ages. The CDR3 runs to 14 residues. CDR1 is MNHNS, CDR2 SASEGT, per germline. PCR was performed a second time for 7 to 11 cycles using a sample-barcoded 5' primer and a J-beta primer mix. TCRdb ran MiXCR on the 5' RACE reads and lists one entry per CDR3 protein. The data contain 1.5 million to 2 million distinct CDR3 sequences, around half of them singletons. Turning to this clonotype: The junction shows a germline mismatch at one end, possibly a read error.

The sequence was obtained from a woman aged 40 to 49 in good health. The chain is built from TRBV6-1 and TRBJ2-5, with D possibly being TRBD1 (6 bases). The sample comprised blood. This CDR3 is CASTERTAPGEQYF. The CDR3 DNA is TGTGCCAGCACTGAAAGGACAGCCCCCGGAGAGCAGTACTTC.